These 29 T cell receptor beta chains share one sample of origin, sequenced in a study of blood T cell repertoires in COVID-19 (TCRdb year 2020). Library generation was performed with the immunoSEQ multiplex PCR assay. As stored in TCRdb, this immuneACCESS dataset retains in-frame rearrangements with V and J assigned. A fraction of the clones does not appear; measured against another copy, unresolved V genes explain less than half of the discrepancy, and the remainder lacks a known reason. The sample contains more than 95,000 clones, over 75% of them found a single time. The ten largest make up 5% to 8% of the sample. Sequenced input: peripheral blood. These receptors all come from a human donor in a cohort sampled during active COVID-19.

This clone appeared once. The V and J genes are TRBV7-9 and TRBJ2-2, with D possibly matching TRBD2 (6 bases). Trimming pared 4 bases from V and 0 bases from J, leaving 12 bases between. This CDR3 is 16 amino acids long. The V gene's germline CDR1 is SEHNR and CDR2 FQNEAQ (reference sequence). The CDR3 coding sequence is TGTGCCAGCAGCTCTATGACGGGGGCGAACACCGGGGAGCTGTTTTTT. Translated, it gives CASSSMTGANTGELFF.

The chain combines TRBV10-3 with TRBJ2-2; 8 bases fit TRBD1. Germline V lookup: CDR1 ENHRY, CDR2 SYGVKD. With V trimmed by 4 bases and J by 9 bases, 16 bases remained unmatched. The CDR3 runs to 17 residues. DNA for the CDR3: TGTGCCATCAGTGGCGCCGGACAGGGTCCATCGATTTGGGAGCTGTTTTTT. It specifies CAISGAGQGPSIWELFF.

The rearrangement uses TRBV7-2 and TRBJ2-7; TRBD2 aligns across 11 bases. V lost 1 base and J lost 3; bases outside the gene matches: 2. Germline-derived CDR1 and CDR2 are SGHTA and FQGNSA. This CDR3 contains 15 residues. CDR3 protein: CASSLVGTSGYEQYF. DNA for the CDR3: TGTGCCAGCAGCTTAGTGGGGACTAGCGGCTACGAGCAGTACTTC.

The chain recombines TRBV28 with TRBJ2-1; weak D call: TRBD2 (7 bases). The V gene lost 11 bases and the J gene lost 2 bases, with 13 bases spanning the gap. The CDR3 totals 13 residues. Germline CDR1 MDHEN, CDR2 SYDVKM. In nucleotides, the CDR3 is TGTGCCGTAAGAGGGGGGGCCTACAATGAGCAGTTCTTC. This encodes CAVRGGAYNEQFF.

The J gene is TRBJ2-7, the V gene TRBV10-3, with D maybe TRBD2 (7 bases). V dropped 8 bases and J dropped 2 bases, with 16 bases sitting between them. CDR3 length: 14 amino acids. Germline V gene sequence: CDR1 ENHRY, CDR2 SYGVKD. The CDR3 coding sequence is TGTGCCATCTCCCACGAGGGGGGGGCCTACGAGCAGTACTTC. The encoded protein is CAISHEGGAYEQYF.

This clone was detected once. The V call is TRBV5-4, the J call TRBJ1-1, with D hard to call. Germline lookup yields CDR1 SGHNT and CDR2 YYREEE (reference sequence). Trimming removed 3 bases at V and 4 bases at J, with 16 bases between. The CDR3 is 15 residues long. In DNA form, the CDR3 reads TGTGCCAGCAGCTCCGTCAGGAGGCTGGGCACTGAAGCTTTCTTT. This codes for CASSSVRRLGTEAFF.

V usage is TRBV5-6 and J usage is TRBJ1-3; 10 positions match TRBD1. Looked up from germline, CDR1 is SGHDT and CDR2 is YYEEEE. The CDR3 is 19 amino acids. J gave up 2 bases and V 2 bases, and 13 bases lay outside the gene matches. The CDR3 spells CASSFMLFRDRGTGNTIYF. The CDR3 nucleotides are TGTGCCAGCAGCTTTATGTTATTCCGGGACAGGGGAACTGGAAACACCATATATTTT.

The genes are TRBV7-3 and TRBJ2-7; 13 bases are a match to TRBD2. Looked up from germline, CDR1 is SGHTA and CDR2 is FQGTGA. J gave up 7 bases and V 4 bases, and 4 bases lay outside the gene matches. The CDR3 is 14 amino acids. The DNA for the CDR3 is TGTGCCAGCAGCTCAGGACTAGCGGGAGAGGAGCAGTACTTC. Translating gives CASSSGLAGEEQYF.

The CDR3: CASSQRQGADEAFF. Here the CDR3 DNA reads TGCGCCAGCAGCCAACGACAGGGGGCAGATGAAGCTTTCTTT. The rearrangement links TRBV4-1 to TRBJ1-1; 10 positions match TRBD1. Looked up from germline, CDR1 is MGHRA and CDR2 is YSYEKL. The CDR3 has 14 residues. J gave up 7 bases and V 2 bases, and 4 bases lay outside the gene matches.

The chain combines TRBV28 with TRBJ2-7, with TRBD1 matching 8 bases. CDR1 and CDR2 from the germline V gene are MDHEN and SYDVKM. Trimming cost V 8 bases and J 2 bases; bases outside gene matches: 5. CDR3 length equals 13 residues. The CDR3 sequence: CASGKTGAYEQYF. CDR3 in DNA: TGTGCCAGCGGCAAGACAGGGGCCTACGAGCAGTACTTC.

CDR3 in amino acids: CASSRDRVIDEKLFF. The CDR3 region has the DNA TGTGCCAGCAGCCGAGACAGGGTTATAGATGAAAAACTGTTTTTT. The rearrangement joins TRBV2 to TRBJ1-4, with TRBD1 identical over 7 bases. Trimming at V came to 6 bases and at J to 6 bases, leaving 10 bases not matched to a gene. The CDR3 is 15 residues long. Germline V CDR1 and CDR2: SNHLY, FYNNEI.

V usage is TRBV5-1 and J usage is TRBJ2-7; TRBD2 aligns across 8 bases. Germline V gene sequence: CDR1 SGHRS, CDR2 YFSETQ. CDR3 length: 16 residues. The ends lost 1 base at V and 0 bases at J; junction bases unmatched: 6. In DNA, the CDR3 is TGCGCCAGCAGCTTGATTCCGGGGGGGTTCTCCTACGAGCAGTACTTC. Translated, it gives CASSLIPGGFSYEQYF.

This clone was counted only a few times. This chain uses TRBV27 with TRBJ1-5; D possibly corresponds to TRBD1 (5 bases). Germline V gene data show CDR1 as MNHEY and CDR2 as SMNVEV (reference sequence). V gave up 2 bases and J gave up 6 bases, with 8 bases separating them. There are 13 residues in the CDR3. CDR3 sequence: CASSLNGGQPQHF. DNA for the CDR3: TGTGCCAGCAGTTTAAACGGGGGTCAGCCCCAGCATTTT.

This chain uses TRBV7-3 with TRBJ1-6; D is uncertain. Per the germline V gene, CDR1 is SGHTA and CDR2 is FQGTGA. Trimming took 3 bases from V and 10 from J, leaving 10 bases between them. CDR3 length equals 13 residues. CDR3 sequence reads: CASSLEFGSPLHF. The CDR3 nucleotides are TGTGCCAGCAGCTTGGAGTTCGGATCACCCCTCCACTTT.

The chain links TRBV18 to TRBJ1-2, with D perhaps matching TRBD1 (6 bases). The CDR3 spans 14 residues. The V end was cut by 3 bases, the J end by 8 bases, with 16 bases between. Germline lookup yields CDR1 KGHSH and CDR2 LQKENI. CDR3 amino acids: CASSPVTGSGGYTF. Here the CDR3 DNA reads TGTGCCAGCTCACCCGTAACAGGGTCTGGCGGCTACACCTTC.

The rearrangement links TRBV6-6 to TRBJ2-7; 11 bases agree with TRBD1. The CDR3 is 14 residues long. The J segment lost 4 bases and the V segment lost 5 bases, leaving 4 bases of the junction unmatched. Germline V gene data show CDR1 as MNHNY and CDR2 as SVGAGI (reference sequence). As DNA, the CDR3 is TGTGCCAGCAGTCCCGGACAGGGGGCTTACGAGCAGTACTTC. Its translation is CASSPGQGAYEQYF.

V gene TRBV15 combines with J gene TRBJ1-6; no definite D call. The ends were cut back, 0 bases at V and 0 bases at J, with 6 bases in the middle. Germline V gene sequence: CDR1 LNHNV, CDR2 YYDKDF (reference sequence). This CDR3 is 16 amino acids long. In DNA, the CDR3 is TGTGCCACCAGCAGAGAGGTCAGCTCCTATAATTCACCCCTCCACTTT. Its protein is CATSREVSSYNSPLHF.

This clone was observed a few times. CDR3: CASSLADGGLRGKLFF. The CDR3 bases are TGCGCCAGCAGCTTGGCCGACGGAGGGTTGAGAGGAAAACTGTTTTTT. The V gene is TRBV5-1, the J gene TRBJ1-4; D is ambiguous. Trimming removed 0 bases at V and 10 bases at J, with 19 bases between. The CDR3 extends over 16 amino acids. CDR1 is SGHRS, CDR2 YFSETQ, per germline. The full variable domain, completed using reference TRBV5-1 and TRBJ1-4, is KAGVTQTPRYLIKTRGQQVTLSCSPISGHRSVSWYQQTPGQGLQFLFEYFSETQRNKGNFPGRFSGRQFSNSRSEMNVSTLELGDSALYLCASSLADGGLRGKLFFGSGTQLSVL.

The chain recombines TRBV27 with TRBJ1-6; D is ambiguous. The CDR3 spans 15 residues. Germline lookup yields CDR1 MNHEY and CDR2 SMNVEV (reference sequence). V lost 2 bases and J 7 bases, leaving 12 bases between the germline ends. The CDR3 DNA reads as TGTGCCAGCAGTTTAGCCGGGTTTGTGAATTCACCCCTCCACTTT. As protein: CASSLAGFVNSPLHF.

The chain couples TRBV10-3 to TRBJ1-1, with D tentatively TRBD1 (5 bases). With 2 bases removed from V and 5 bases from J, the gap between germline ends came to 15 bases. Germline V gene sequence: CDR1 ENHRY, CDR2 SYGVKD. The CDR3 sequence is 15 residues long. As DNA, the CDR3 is TGTGCCATCAGTGAGGGGCGGGGGTTTGGGACTGAAGCTTTCTTT. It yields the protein CAISEGRGFGTEAFF.

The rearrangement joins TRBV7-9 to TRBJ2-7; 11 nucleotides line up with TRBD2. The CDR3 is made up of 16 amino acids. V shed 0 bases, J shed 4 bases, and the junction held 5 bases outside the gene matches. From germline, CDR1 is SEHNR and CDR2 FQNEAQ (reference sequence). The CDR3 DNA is TGTGCCAGCAGCTTAGCAACGGGACTAGCGGAGTACGAGCAGTACTTC. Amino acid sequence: CASSLATGLAEYEQYF.

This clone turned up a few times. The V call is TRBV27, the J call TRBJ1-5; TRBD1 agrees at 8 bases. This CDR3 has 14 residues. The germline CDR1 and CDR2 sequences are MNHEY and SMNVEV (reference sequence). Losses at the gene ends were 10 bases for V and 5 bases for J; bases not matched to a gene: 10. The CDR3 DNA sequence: TGTGCCACCAGAACAGGGGGTGAGGATCAGCCCCAGCATTTT. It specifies CATRTGGEDQPQHF.

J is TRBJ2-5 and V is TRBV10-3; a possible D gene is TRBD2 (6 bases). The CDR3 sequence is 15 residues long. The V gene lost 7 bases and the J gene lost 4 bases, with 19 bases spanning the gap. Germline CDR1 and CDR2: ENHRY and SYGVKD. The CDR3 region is CAITPTGGEGETQYF. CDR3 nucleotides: TGTGCCATCACCCCGACCGGAGGGGAAGGAGAGACCCAGTACTTC.

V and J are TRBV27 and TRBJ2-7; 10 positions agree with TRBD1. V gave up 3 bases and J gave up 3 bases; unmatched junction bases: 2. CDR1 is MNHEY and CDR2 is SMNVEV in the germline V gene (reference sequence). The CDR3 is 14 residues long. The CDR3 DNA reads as TGTGCCAGCAGTTTTCGGACAGGGGGCTACGAGCAGTACTTC. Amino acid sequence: CASSFRTGGYEQYF.

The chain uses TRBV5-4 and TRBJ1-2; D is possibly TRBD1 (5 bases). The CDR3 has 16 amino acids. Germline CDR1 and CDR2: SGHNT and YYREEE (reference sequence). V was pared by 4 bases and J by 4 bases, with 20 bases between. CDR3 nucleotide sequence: TGTGCCAGCAGCAGCGGGACCCGGCACAGTGGCTATGGCTACACCTTC. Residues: CASSSGTRHSGYGYTF. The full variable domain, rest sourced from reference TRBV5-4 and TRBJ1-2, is ETGVTQSPTHLIKTRGQQVTLRCSSQSGHNTVSWYQQALGQGPQFIFQYYREEENGRGNFPPRFSGLQFPNYSSELNVNALELDDSALYLCASSSGTRHSGYGYTFGSGTRLTVV.

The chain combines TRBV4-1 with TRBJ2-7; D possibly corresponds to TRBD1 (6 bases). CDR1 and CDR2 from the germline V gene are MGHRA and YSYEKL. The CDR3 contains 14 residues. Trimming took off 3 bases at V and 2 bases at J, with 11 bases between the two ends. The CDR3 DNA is TGCGCCAGCAGCCACCGGGACACGGCCTACGAGCAGTACTTC. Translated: CASSHRDTAYEQYF.

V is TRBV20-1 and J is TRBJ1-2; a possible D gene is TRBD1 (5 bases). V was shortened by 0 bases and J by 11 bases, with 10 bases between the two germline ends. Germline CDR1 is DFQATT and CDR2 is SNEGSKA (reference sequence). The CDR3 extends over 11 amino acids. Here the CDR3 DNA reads TGCAGTGCTAGAGAAGGCAGGGTTTACACCTTC. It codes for CSAREGRVYTF.

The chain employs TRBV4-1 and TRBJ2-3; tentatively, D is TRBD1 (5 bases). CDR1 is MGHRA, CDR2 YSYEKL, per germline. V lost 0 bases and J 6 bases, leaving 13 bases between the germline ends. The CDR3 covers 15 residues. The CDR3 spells CASSQDIGARDTQYF. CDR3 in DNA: TGCGCCAGCAGCCAAGATATAGGGGCGCGGGATACGCAGTATTTT.

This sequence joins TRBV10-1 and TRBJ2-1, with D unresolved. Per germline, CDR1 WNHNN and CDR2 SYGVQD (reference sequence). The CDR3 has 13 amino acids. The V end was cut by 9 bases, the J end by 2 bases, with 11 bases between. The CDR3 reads CASSDSAYNEQFF. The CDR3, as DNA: TGCGCCAGTTCCGACTCGGCCTACAATGAGCAGTTCTTC.